The present T cell receptor beta chain was sequenced within a study of blood T cells in healthy people across ages. Study-level points and caveats: Observed TCR beta diversity per million T cells went down as age went up. This fall followed a roughly linear course with age. It was found that TCR beta diversity correlated strongly with the percentage of naive T cells.

Germline V lookup: CDR1 SGHAT, CDR2 FQNNGV. The CDR3 loop spans 16 amino acids. The trim removed 5 bases at V and 2 bases at J, leaving 9 bases unmatched. No fewer than 7 million PBMCs went into each sample. Regarding this clonotype: As yet, its antigen is unknown.

PCR was performed a second time for about 7 to 12 cycles using a sample-barcoded 5' primer and a J-beta primer mix. Template switching added a 12-random-nucleotide identifier to every cDNA molecule. One entry per CDR3 protein results from TCRdb running MiXCR on the 5' RACE reads. In the table there are about a million distinct CDR3 sequences, around 54% of which are singletons. The clonotype originates from a woman aged 55-69 years in good health. The sample comprised blood. V is TRBV11-2 and J is TRBJ2-7; 10 bases are a match to TRBD2. The CDR3 nucleotides are TGTGCCAGCAGCAGACTAACTAGCGGGAAGGCCTACGAGCAGTACTTC. As protein: CASSRLTSGKAYEQYF.